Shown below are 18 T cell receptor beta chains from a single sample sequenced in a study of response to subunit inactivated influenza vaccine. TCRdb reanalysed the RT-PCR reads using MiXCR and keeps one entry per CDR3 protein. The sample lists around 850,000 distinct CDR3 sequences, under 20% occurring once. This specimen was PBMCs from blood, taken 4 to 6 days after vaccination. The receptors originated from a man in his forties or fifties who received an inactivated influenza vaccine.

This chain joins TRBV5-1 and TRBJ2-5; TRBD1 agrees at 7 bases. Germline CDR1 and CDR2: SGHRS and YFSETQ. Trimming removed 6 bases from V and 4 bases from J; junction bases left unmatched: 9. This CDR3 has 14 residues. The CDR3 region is CASKGGQATETQYF. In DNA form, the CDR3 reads TGCGCCAGCAAGGGTGGACAGGCAACAGAGACCCAGTACTTC. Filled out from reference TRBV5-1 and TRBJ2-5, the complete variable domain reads KAGVTQTPRYLIKTRGQQVTLSCSPISGHRSVSWYQQTPGQGLQFLFEYFSETQRNKGNFPGRFSGRQFSNSRSEMNVSTLELGDSALYLCASKGGQATETQYFGPGTRLLVL.

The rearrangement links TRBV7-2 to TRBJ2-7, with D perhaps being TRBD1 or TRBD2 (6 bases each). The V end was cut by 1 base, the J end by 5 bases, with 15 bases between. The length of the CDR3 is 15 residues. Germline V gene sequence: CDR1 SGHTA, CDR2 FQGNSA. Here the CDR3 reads CASSLGGQRVNEQYF. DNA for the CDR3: TGTGCCAGCAGCTTAGGAGGACAGCGGGTCAACGAGCAGTACTTC. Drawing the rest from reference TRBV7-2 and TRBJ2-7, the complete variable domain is GAGVSQSPSNKVTEKGKDVELRCDPISGHTALYWYRQSLGQGLEFLIYFQGNSAPDKSGLPSDRFSAERTGGSVSTLTIQRTQQEDSAVYLCASSLGGQRVNEQYFGPGTRLTVT.

CDR3 sequence reads: CASSLASPAGGKVAFF. The DNA of the CDR3 is TGTGCCAGCAGCTTAGCCTCCCCAGCGGGAGGTAAGGTGGCGTTCTTC. The J gene is TRBJ2-1, the V gene TRBV7-9, with 9 bases aligning to TRBD2. Losses at the gene ends were 0 bases for V and 15 bases for J; bases not matched to a gene: 15. From germline, CDR1 is SEHNR and CDR2 FQNEAQ (reference sequence). The CDR3 runs 16 residues.

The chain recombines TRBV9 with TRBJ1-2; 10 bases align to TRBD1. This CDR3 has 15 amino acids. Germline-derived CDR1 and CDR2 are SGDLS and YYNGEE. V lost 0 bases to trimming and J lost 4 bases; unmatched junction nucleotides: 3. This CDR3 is CASSVEGQGSYGYTF. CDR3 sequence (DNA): TGTGCCAGCAGCGTAGAGGGACAGGGGTCCTATGGCTACACCTTC.

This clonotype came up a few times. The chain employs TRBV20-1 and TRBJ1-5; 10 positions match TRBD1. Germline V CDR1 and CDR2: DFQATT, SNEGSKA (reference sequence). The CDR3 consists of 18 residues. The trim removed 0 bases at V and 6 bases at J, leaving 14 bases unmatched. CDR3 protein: CSARDSQIRQGAVQPQHF. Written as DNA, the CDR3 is TGCAGTGCTAGAGACTCCCAAATCCGACAGGGGGCCGTTCAGCCCCAGCATTTT.

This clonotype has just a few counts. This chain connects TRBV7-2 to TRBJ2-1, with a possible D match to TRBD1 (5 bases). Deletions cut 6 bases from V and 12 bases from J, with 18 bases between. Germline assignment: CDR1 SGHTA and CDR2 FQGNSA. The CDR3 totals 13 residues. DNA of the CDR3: TGTGCCAGCAGGGCTGGGGCAGCGCTAGGGCAGTTCTTC. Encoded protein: CASRAGAALGQFF.

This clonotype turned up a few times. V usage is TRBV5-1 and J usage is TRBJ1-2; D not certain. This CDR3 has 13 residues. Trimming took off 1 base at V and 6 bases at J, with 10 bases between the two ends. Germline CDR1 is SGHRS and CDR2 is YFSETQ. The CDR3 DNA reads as TGCGCCAGCAGCTTGATACAGACCAATGGCTACACCTTC. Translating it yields CASSLIQTNGYTF.

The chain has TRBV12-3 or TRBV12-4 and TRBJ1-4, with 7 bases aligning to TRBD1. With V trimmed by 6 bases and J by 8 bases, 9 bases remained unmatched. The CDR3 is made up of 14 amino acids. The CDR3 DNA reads TGTGCCAGCAGCCGAGACAGGGATGGGGAAAAACTGTTTTTT. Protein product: CASSRDRDGEKLFF.

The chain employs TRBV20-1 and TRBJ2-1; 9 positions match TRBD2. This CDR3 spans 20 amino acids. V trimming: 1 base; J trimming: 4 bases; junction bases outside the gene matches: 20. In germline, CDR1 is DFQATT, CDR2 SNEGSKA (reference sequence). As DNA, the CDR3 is TGCAGTGCTAGAGCGTTCCCTAGCGGGATATCCGGAGTTCGGTACAATGAGCAGTTCTTC. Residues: CSARAFPSGISGVRYNEQFF.

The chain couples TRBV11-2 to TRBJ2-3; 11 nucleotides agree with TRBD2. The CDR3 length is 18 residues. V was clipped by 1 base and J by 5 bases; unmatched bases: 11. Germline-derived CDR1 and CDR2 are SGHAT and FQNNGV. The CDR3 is CASSLGVAGGPGRDTQYF. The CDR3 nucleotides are TGTGCCAGCAGCTTAGGGGTAGCGGGAGGGCCGGGTAGAGATACGCAGTATTTT.

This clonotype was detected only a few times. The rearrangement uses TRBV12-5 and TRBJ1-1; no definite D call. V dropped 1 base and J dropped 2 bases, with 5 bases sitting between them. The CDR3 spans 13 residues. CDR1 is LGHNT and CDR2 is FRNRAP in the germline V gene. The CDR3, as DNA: TGTGCTAGTGGTTTGGCTGCTAACACTGAAGCTTTCTTT. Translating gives CASGLAANTEAFF.

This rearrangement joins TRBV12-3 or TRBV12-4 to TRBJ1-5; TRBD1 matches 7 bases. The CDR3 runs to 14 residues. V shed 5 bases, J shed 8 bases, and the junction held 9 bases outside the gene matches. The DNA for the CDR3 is TGTGCCAGCAGTGCGACAGGGTATGGGGAGCCCCAGCATTTT. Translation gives CASSATGYGEPQHF.

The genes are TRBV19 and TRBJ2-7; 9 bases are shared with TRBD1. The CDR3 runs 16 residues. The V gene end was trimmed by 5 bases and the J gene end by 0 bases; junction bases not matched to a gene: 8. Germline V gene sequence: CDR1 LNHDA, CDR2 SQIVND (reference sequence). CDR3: CASSARGQGNSYEQYF. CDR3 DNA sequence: TGTGCCAGTAGTGCTCGGGGACAGGGAAACTCCTACGAGCAGTACTTC.

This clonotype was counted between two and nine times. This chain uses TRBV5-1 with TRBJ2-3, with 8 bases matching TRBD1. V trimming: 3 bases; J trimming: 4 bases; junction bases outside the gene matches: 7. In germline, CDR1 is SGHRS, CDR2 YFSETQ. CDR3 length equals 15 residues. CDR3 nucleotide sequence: TGCGCCAGCAGCTCCCCAGGGGGCAGTGCAGATACGCAGTATTTT. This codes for CASSSPGGSADTQYF.

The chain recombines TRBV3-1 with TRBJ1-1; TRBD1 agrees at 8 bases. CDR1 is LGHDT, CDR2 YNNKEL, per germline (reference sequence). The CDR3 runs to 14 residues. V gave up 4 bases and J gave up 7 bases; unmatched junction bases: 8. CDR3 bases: TGTGCCAGCAGCCTTACAACAGGGGGTAGTGAAGCTTTCTTT. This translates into CASSLTTGGSEAFF.

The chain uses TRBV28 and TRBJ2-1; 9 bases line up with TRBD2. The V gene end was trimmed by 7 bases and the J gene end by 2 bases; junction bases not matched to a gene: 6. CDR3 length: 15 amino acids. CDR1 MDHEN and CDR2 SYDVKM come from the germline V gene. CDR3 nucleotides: TGTGCCAGCATGGGCGGGAGGGCCACCTACAATGAGCAGTTCTTC. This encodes CASMGGRATYNEQFF.

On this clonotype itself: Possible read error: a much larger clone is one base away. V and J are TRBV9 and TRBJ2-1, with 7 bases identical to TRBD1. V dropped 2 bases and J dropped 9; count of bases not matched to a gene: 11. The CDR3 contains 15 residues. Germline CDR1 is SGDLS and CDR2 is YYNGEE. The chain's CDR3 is CASSVFGTAVSEQFF. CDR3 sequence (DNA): TGTGCCAGCAGCGTCTTCGGGACAGCAGTCAGTGAGCAGTTCTTC.

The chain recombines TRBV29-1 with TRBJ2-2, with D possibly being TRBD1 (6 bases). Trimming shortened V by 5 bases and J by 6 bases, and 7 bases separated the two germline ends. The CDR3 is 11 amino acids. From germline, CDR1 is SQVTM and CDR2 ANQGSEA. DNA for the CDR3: TGCAGCGTTACAGGGTCCGGGGAGCTGTTTTTT. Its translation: CSVTGSGELFF.